This T cell receptor beta chain was sequenced in a study of OX40 agonist ivuxolimab in advanced cancers. V trimming: 4 bases; J trimming: 3 bases; junction bases outside the gene matches: 16. Germline V gene data show CDR1 as SGHTA and CDR2 as FQGNSA. The CDR3 length is 19 residues. On this clone itself: As yet, its antigen is unknown.

Broader study findings: Expanded peripheral T-cell antigen specificity went undetermined.

The protocol was immunoSEQ multiplex PCR, while the TCRdb copy is restricted to in-frame clones and leaves out a portion. There are 95,000 to 100,000 clones in the sample; about nine tenths occur only once, and 1.5% to 2% lies in the top ten. Specimen: CD4+ or CD8+ T cells sorted from blood, collected in a trial of the OX40 agonist ivuxolimab. This sequence was found in an adult with an advanced solid tumor such as melanoma, head and neck, liver or kidney cancer. The chain employs TRBV7-2 and TRBJ2-2; 8 bases line up with TRBD1. The CDR3 sequence is CASSSRQGLGVIDTGELFF. In nucleotides, the CDR3 is TGTGCCAGCAGCTCTCGACAGGGGTTAGGTGTAATAGACACCGGGGAGCTGTTTTTT.